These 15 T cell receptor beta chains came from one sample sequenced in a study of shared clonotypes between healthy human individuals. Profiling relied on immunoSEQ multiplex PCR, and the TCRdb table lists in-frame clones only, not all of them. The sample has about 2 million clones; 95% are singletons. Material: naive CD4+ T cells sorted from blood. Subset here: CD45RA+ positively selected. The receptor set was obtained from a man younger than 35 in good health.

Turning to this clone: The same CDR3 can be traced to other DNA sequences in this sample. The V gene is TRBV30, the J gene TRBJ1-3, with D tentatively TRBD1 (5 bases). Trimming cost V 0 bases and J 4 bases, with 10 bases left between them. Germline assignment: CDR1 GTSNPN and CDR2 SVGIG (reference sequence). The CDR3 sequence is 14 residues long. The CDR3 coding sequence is TGTGCCTGGAGTGTGGGGGGATCAGGAAACACCATATATTTT. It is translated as CAWSVGGSGNTIYF.

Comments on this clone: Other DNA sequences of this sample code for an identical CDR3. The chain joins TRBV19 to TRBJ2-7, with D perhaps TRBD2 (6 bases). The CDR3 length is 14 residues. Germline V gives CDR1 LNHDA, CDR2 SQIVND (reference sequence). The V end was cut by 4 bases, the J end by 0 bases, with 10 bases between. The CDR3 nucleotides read TGTGCCAGTAGTAAGGCGGGGAGCTCCTACGAGCAGTACTTC. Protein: CASSKAGSSYEQYF.

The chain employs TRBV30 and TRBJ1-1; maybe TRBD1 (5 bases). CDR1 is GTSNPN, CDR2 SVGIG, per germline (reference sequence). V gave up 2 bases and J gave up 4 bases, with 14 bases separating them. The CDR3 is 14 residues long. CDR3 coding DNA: TGTGCCTGGAGTCCAGCCCCAGGGATCACTGAAGCTTTCTTT. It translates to CAWSPAPGITEAFF.

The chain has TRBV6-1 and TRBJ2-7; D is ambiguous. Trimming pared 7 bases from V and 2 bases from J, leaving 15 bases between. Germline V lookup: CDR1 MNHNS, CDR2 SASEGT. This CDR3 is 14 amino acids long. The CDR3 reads CASTGPKKTYEQYF. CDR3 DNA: TGTGCCAGCACTGGGCCCAAAAAAACCTACGAGCAGTACTTC.

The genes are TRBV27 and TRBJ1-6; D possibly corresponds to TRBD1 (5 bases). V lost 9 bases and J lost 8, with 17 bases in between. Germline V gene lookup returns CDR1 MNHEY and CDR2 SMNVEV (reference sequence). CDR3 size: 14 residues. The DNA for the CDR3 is TGTGCCAGTAGAGAGCGGGGGAGTCATTCACCCCTCCACTTT. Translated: CASRERGSHSPLHF.

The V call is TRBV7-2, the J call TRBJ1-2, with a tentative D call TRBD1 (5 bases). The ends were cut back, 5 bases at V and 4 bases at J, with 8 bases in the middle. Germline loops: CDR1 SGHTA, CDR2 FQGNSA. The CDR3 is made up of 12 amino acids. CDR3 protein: CASSAGGYGYTF. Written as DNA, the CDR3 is TGTGCCAGCAGCGCGGGGGGCTATGGCTACACCTTC.

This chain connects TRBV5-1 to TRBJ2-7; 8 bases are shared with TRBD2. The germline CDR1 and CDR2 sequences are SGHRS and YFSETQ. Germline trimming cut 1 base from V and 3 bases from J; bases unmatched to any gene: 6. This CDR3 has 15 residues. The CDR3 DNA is TGCGCCAGCAGCTTGTACGGGGCGGGAGGCTACGAGCAGTACTTC. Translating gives CASSLYGAGGYEQYF.

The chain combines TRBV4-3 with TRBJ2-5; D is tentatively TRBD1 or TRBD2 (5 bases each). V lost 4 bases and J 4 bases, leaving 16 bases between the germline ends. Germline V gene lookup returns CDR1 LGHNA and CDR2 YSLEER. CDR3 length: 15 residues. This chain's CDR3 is CASSPLAGSLETQYF. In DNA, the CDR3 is TGCGCCAGCAGCCCGTTAGCAGGGAGTTTAGAGACCCAGTACTTC.

This CDR3 is CASSGGVNTEAFF. Written as DNA, the CDR3 is TGTGCCAGCAGTGGAGGGGTGAACACTGAAGCTTTCTTT. The rearrangement joins TRBV2 to TRBJ1-1, with D possibly being TRBD1 (5 bases). The CDR3 has 13 amino acids. V was clipped by 4 bases and J by 0 bases, with 6 bases between them. Germline V gives CDR1 SNHLY, CDR2 FYNNEI.

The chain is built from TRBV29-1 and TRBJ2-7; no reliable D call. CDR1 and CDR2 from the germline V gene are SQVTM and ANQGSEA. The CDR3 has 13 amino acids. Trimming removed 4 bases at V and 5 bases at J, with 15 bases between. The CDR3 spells CSVADLTSDEQYF. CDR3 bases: TGCAGCGTTGCCGACCTGACCTCGGACGAGCAGTACTTC.

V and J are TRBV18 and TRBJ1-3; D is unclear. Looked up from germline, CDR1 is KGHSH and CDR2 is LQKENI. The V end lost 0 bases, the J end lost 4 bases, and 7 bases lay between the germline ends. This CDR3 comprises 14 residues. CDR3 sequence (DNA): TGTGCCAGCTCACCACCGTCGGTCGGAAACACCATATATTTT. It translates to CASSPPSVGNTIYF.

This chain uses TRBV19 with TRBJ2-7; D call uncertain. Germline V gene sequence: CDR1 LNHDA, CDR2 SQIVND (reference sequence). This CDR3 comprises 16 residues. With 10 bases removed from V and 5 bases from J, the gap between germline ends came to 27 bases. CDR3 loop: CATKSRVFSSRDEQYF. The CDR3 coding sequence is TGTGCCACCAAATCTCGGGTCTTCTCGAGTCGTGACGAGCAGTACTTC.

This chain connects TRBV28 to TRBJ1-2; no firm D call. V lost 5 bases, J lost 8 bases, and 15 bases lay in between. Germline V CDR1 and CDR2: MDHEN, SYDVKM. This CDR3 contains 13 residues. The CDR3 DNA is TGTGCCAGCAGTCCCCGGGCCTCCCACGGCTACACCTTC. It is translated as CASSPRASHGYTF.

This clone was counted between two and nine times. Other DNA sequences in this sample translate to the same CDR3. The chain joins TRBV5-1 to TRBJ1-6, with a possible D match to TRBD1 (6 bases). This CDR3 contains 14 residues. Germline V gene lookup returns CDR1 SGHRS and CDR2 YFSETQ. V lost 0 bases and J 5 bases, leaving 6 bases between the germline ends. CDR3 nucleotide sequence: TGCGCCAGCAGCTTGGGACAGGATAATTCACCCCTCCACTTT. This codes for CASSLGQDNSPLHF.

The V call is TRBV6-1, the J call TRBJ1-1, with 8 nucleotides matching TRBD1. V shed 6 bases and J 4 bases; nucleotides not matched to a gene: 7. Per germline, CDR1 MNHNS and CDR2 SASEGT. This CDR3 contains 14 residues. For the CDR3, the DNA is TGTGCCAGCAGGGCACTAACAGGGGGCACTGAAGCTTTCTTT. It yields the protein CASRALTGGTEAFF.